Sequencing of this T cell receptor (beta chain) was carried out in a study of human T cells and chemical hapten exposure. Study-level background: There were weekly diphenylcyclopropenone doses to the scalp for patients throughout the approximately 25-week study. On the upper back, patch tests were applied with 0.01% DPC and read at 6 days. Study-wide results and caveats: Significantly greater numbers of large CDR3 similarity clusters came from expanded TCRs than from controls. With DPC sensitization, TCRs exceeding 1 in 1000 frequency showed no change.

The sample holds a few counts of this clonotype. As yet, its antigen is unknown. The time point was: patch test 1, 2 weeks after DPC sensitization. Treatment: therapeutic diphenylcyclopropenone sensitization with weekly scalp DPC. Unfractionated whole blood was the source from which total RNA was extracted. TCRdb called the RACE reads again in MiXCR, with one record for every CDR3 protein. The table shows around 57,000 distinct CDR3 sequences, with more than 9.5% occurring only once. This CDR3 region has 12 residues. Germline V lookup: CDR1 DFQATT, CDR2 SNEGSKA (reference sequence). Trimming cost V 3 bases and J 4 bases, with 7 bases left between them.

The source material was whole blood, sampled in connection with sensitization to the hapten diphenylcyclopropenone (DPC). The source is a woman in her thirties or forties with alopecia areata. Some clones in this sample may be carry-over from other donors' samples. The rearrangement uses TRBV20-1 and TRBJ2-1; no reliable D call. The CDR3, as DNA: TGCAGTGCTAGGGTACAGTACAATGAGCAGTTCTTC. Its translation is CSARVQYNEQFF.